Listed here are 30 T cell receptor beta chains from one sample, sequenced in a study of blood T cell repertoires in COVID-19 (dated by TCRdb to 2020 to 2022). Libraries were made using the immunoSEQ multiplex PCR assay. The source is immuneACCESS, and TCRdb retained only in-frame sequences with V and J called. Part of the clones is not carried over; for the studies checked, unresolved V genes explain less than half of this, and the remainder is unexplained. The sample yields roughly 130,000 clones; roughly 80% were counted once. The ten top clones hold more than 2.5% of the sample. The sequenced sample consisted of peripheral blood. All receptors derive from an elderly woman with acute or convalescent COVID-19.

This rearrangement joins TRBV6-6 to TRBJ1-5; D gene unclear. Germline CDR1 is MNHNY and CDR2 is SVGAGI (reference sequence). The CDR3 has 15 residues. Trimming stripped 0 bases from V and 2 bases from J, with 8 bases between. CDR3 amino acids: CASSYSGGGNQPQHF. The CDR3 DNA follows: TGTGCCAGCAGTTACTCGGGTGGAGGCAATCAGCCCCAGCATTTT.

The V and J genes are TRBV9 and TRBJ2-7; TRBD2 matches at 8 bases. CDR1 and CDR2 from the germline V gene are SGDLS and YYNGEE. This CDR3 contains 14 residues. The junction had 3 bases not matched to a gene; V was cut back by 2 bases and J by 2 bases. CDR3 sequence: CASSVGTRAYEQYF. CDR3 in DNA: TGTGCCAGCAGCGTTGGGACTAGAGCCTACGAGCAGTACTTC.

This chain joins TRBV12-3 or TRBV12-4 and TRBJ2-1; weak D call: TRBD1 (5 bases). CDR3 length: 13 amino acids. The V end lost 5 bases, the J end lost 4 bases, and 9 bases lay between the germline ends. The CDR3 here is CASSKTVYNEQFF. The CDR3 coding sequence is TGTGCCAGCAGTAAGACAGTTTACAATGAGCAGTTCTTC.

This clone was observed a handful of times. The chain is built from TRBV2 and TRBJ1-4, with 10 positions matching TRBD1. This CDR3 comprises 13 residues. Germline V gene sequence: CDR1 SNHLY, CDR2 FYNNEI. J lost 9 bases, V lost 7 bases, and 5 bases had no gene match. In nucleotides, the CDR3 is TGTGCCAGCACGACAGGGGGCATAAAAAAACTGTTTTTT. It codes for CASTTGGIKKLFF.

This clone was detected once. The chain combines TRBV10-3 with TRBJ2-3, with TRBD2 matching over 9 bases. Germline V gene data show CDR1 as ENHRY and CDR2 as SYGVKD. CDR3 length: 15 residues. The V and J ends lost 2 bases and 6 bases, in that order; junction bases with no gene match: 6. The CDR3 loop reads CAISEQGGGADTQYF. The CDR3, as DNA: TGTGCCATCAGTGAGCAGGGCGGGGGGGCGGATACGCAGTATTTT.

This chain uses TRBV12-3 or TRBV12-4 with TRBJ2-1; unclear D gene. V was clipped by 3 bases and J by 10 bases, with 10 bases between them. This CDR3 region has 12 residues. The CDR3 sequence: CASSLTPGEQFF. In nucleotides, the CDR3 is TGTGCCAGCAGTTTGACCCCCGGGGAGCAGTTCTTC.

The V gene is TRBV5-6, the J gene TRBJ1-1, with TRBD1 matching over 7 bases. Trimming at V came to 4 bases and at J to 0 bases, leaving 9 bases not matched to a gene. The CDR3 has 16 residues. Germline assignment: CDR1 SGHDT and CDR2 YYEEEE. The CDR3 coding sequence is TGTGCCAGCAGCCTAGGACAGGTCCTTATGAACACTGAAGCTTTCTTT. Its translation: CASSLGQVLMNTEAFF.

This clone occurred once. CDR3 DNA sequence: TGTGCCAGCAGCGTACGCGGGGGGGACAATGAGCAGTTCTTC. Translation: CASSVRGGDNEQFF. This chain links TRBV9 with TRBJ2-1; 9 bases align to TRBD2. The CDR3 totals 14 residues. Germline lookup yields CDR1 SGDLS and CDR2 YYNGEE. Losses at the gene ends were 1 base for V and 5 bases for J; bases not matched to a gene: 1.

V is TRBV5-1 and J is TRBJ2-5; a weak D match, TRBD1 (6 bases). V lost 7 bases and J lost 5, with 18 bases in between. Germline V gene sequence: CDR1 SGHRS, CDR2 YFSETQ. The CDR3 covers 14 residues. CDR3 protein: CASSTGLFRETQYF. CDR3 coding DNA: TGCGCCAGCTCGACAGGTCTATTCAGGGAGACCCAGTACTTC.

In this sample, this clone turned up a few times. The V and J genes are TRBV30 and TRBJ1-2; D gene uncertain. The V end lost 0 bases, the J end lost 13 bases, and 15 bases lay between the germline ends. The CDR3 contains 12 residues. Germline V gene lookup returns CDR1 GTSNPN and CDR2 SVGIG (reference sequence). CDR3 in amino acids: CAWSVLERSCTF. DNA for the CDR3: TGTGCCTGGAGTGTACTTGAACGCTCCTGCACCTTC.

The chain links TRBV19 to TRBJ1-6; 7 bases are a match to TRBD1. The CDR3 sequence is 14 residues long. Germline-derived CDR1 and CDR2 are LNHDA and SQIVND (reference sequence). Germline trimming cut 9 bases from V and 10 bases from J; bases unmatched to any gene: 12. CDR3 sequence reads: CASGIRGERSPLHF. DNA for the CDR3: TGTGCCAGCGGGATCAGGGGGGAGAGATCACCCCTCCACTTT.

The chain recombines TRBV30 with TRBJ2-5; 14 bases map to TRBD2. Trimming cost V 0 bases and J 6 bases; bases outside gene matches: 3. This CDR3 is built from 15 residues. CDR1 GTSNPN and CDR2 SVGIG come from the germline V gene (reference sequence). The DNA for the CDR3 is TGTGCCTGGAGTGTGGGACTAGCGGGGGTTCAGACCCAGTACTTC. The encoded protein is CAWSVGLAGVQTQYF.

The chain is built from TRBV5-6 and TRBJ1-5, with D perhaps TRBD1 (5 bases). Germline CDR1 is SGHDT and CDR2 is YYEEEE. The V end lost 4 bases, the J end lost 0 bases, and 17 bases lay between the germline ends. CDR3 length: 17 residues. CDR3 bases: TGTGCCAGCAGCCATCGACGGGGGGGTTATAGCAATCAGCCCCAGCATTTT. The encoded protein is CASSHRRGGYSNQPQHF. Drawing the rest from reference TRBV5-6 and TRBJ1-5, the complete variable domain is DAGVTQSPTHLIKTRGQQVTLRCSPKSGHDTVSWYQQALGQGPQFIFQYYEEEERQRGNFPDRFSGHQFPNYSSELNVNALLLGDSALYLCASSHRRGGYSNQPQHFGDGTRLSIL.

V is TRBV5-1 and J is TRBJ2-5; D is possibly TRBD1 (5 bases). CDR1 is SGHRS, CDR2 YFSETQ, per germline. The CDR3 is 14 amino acids. Trimming pared 2 bases from V and 4 bases from J, leaving 12 bases between. The CDR3 DNA reads TGCGCCAGCAGCTTTCAGGGTGTAGGAGAGACCCAGTACTTC. It specifies CASSFQGVGETQYF.

The chain carries TRBV18 and TRBJ1-1; D uncertain. Germline CDR1 KGHSH, CDR2 LQKENI. The CDR3 consists of 13 residues. V lost 4 bases, J lost 10 bases, and 16 bases lay in between. CDR3 coding DNA: TGTGCCAGCTCACTGGAGCGGGCAAGGGTAGCTTTCTTT. This sequence encodes CASSLERARVAFF.

This clone has just a few counts. V gene TRBV12-3 or TRBV12-4 combines with J gene TRBJ1-1; no definite D call. The CDR3 contains 13 residues. The V gene lost 8 bases and the J gene lost 1 base, with 11 bases spanning the gap. CDR3 sequence reads: CASAKNSNTEAFF. In DNA, the CDR3 is TGTGCCAGCGCCAAGAACTCGAACACTGAAGCTTTCTTT.

This sequence joins TRBV21-1 and TRBJ2-3; no DNA check was done on the table's D call, TRBD1. TRBV21-1 is flagged as a pseudogene. The length of the CDR3 is 11 residues. The CDR3, as DNA: TGTGCCAGTGGCCCCCGGGACAGGGCCCTGTGG. Protein: CASGPRDRALW.

The chain links TRBV19 to TRBJ1-5; D remains unclear. This CDR3 region has 13 residues. Trimming removed 5 bases at V and 4 bases at J, with 9 bases between. Germline-derived CDR1 and CDR2 are LNHDA and SQIVND (reference sequence). CDR3 amino acids: CASSVQRNQPQHF. The CDR3 region has the DNA TGTGCCAGTAGTGTACAGAGAAATCAGCCCCAGCATTTT.

V gene TRBV2 combines with J gene TRBJ2-1; 7 positions agree with TRBD1. V shed 8 bases, J shed 7 bases, and the junction held 11 bases outside the gene matches. This CDR3 is 14 amino acids long. Germline-derived CDR1 and CDR2 are SNHLY and FYNNEI. The CDR3 loop is CASGGDRVLNEQFF. DNA for the CDR3: TGTGCCAGCGGGGGTGACAGGGTTTTGAATGAGCAGTTCTTC.

The chain couples TRBV5-8 to TRBJ2-1; D is perhaps TRBD1 (6 bases). In germline, CDR1 is SGHTS, CDR2 YDEGEE. This CDR3 is built from 13 residues. V dropped 5 bases and J dropped 6 bases, with 12 bases sitting between them. CDR3 sequence: CASRRPGANEQFF. The CDR3 bases are TGTGCCAGCAGACGACCAGGGGCCAATGAGCAGTTCTTC.

The CDR3 reads CASSVGVANTEAFF. For the CDR3, the DNA is TGTGCCAGCAGCGTAGGGGTAGCTAACACTGAAGCTTTCTTT. This chain links TRBV9 with TRBJ1-1; D is ambiguous. V was shortened by 0 bases and J by 2 bases, with 8 bases between the two germline ends. Germline V gives CDR1 SGDLS, CDR2 YYNGEE. There are 14 residues in the CDR3.

The chain recombines TRBV5-5 with TRBJ1-2, with D hard to call. The CDR3 has 14 amino acids. The germline V gene has CDR1 SGHKS and CDR2 YYEKEE (reference sequence). Trimming pared 2 bases from V and 3 bases from J, leaving 11 bases between. CDR3 protein: CASSFLVTDYGYTF. For the CDR3, the DNA is TGTGCCAGCAGCTTTTTAGTTACCGACTATGGCTACACCTTC. Full variable domain (rest looked up from reference TRBV5-5 and TRBJ1-2): DAGVTQSPTHLIKTRGQQVTLRCSPISGHKSVSWYQQVLGQGPQFIFQYYEKEERGRGNFPDRFSARQFPNYSSELNVNALLLGDSALYLCASSFLVTDYGYTFGSGTRLTVV.

The V call is TRBV18, the J call TRBJ1-1, with D possibly matching TRBD1 (6 bases). From germline, CDR1 is KGHSH and CDR2 LQKENI. The V and J ends lost 3 bases and 1 base respectively, with 12 bases between them. The CDR3 contains 15 residues. CDR3 coding DNA: TGTGCCAGCTCACCTTCTATACAGGGGAACACTGAAGCTTTCTTT. This gives the protein CASSPSIQGNTEAFF.

The chain uses TRBV24-1 and TRBJ2-7; no clear D gene. The ends were cut back, 12 bases at V and 3 bases at J, with 14 bases in the middle. The CDR3 loop spans 12 amino acids. The germline CDR1 and CDR2 sequences are KGHDR and SFDVKD. Here the CDR3 DNA reads TGTGCCCCTACCCGGGTCTTCTACGAGCAGTACTTC. The encoded protein is CAPTRVFYEQYF.

The rearrangement uses TRBV5-1 and TRBJ1-4, with a possible D match to TRBD1 (6 bases). CDR3 length: 15 residues. Per germline, CDR1 SGHRS and CDR2 YFSETQ. V lost 0 bases and J lost 7, with 13 bases in between. This CDR3 reads CASSLGRGSGEKLFF. The CDR3 nucleotides are TGCGCCAGCAGCTTGGGTAGGGGGTCGGGTGAAAAACTGTTTTTT.

The rearrangement uses TRBV6-5 and TRBJ1-2, with D hard to call. Germline lookup yields CDR1 MNHEY and CDR2 SVGAGI. This CDR3 is 12 amino acids long. V was shortened by 6 bases and J by 4 bases, with 9 bases between the two germline ends. The CDR3 reads CASREASYGYTF. DNA for the CDR3: TGTGCCAGCAGGGAGGCGAGCTATGGCTACACCTTC.

The V and J genes are TRBV18 and TRBJ1-1, with D possibly matching TRBD1 (5 bases). Per the germline V gene, CDR1 is KGHSH and CDR2 is LQKENI. Deletions cut 4 bases from V and 3 bases from J, with 21 bases between. The CDR3 is 17 amino acids. This CDR3 is CASSLNEVGTGDTEAFF. The CDR3, as DNA: TGTGCCAGCTCACTCAACGAAGTCGGGACGGGGGACACTGAAGCTTTCTTT.

The chain is built from TRBV14 and TRBJ1-2; 11 nucleotides match TRBD1. The V and J ends lost 6 bases and 5 bases, in that order; junction bases with no gene match: 14. The CDR3 covers 17 residues. The germline gives CDR1 SGHDN, CDR2 FVKESK. CDR3 DNA: TGTGCCAGCAGTGGACAGGGGGCGCAATCCATTGTGTATGGCTACACCTTC. Amino acid sequence: CASSGQGAQSIVYGYTF.

The rearrangement links TRBV6-5 to TRBJ2-7, with 12 positions matching TRBD1. The junction had 5 bases not matched to a gene; V was cut back by 6 bases and J by 5 bases. The germline V gene encodes CDR1 MNHEY and CDR2 SVGAGI. This CDR3 is 14 amino acids long. CDR3 bases: TGTGCCAGCAGCCGGGACAGGGGGCCAAACGAGCAGTACTTC. Protein sequence: CASSRDRGPNEQYF.

This clone was seen a handful of times. The V gene is TRBV25-1, the J gene TRBJ1-1; D is perhaps TRBD1 (5 bases). Germline-derived CDR1 and CDR2 are MGHDK and SYGVNS. This CDR3 has 15 residues. Trimming left V 7 bases short and J 5 bases short, with 20 bases between. The CDR3: CASTPTLGAMTEAFF. The CDR3 DNA follows: TGTGCCAGCACCCCCACCCTTGGGGCTATGACTGAAGCTTTCTTT.